What follows describes a single T cell receptor (beta chain). Its antigen is still unknown. This record comes from a study of CD8+ T cells in alopecia areata. Study context: Treated patients were given 5 to 10 mg oral tofacitinib twice daily. Study conclusions and caveats: Among patients, TCR sharing was less clear than in mice, a difference possibly due in part to HLA diversity in the patient population. Scalp sequencing captures resident alphabeta T cells of normal skin too. Scalp lesions, especially in alopecia totalis/universalis, had higher clonality than normal scalp.

Sequencing used cDNA as its template, made by extracting RNA and reverse transcribing it. Sequencing was performed with immunoSEQ multiplex PCR; in TCRdb, only in-frame clones are kept and a portion is missing. The data show 200,000 to 250,000 clones, 55% to 70% seen once. V was trimmed by 8 bases and J by 1 base, leaving 8 bases between them. Germline-derived CDR1 and CDR2 are GTSNPN and SVGIG (reference sequence). The CDR3 extends over 11 amino acids. The treatment here: oral pan-JAK inhibitor, 5-10 mg twice daily. The TCR comes from a human donor with alopecia areata. The chain employs TRBV30 and TRBJ1-1, with no clear D. The input for sequencing was CD4+ T cells sorted from blood, taken at week 4, from a patient treated with tofacitinib. This CDR3 reads CALGTNTEAFF. Here the CDR3 DNA reads TGTGCCCTAGGCACGAACACTGAAGCTTTCTTT.